Each of the 18 T cell receptor beta chains below was sequenced from the same sample in a study of early T cells in non-severe SARS-CoV-2 infection. TCRdb passed the 5' RACE reads through MiXCR, listing each CDR3 protein once. The sample has nearly 90,000 distinct CDR3 sequences; 13% to 15% are singletons. Sample: whole blood. The origin of the receptors is an adult who was a healthcare worker with PCR-confirmed SARS-CoV-2 infection or an uninfected control (not recorded which).

This clonotype was observed a handful of times. V and J are TRBV27 and TRBJ1-2, with TRBD1 matching 7 bases. From germline, CDR1 is MNHEY and CDR2 SMNVEV (reference sequence). J gave up 3 bases and V 4 bases, and 5 bases lay outside the gene matches. The CDR3 spans 14 residues. The CDR3 spells CASSWDREDYGYTF. The CDR3 DNA is TGTGCCAGCAGTTGGGACAGAGAAGACTATGGCTACACCTTC.

This clonotype was counted a few times. CDR3 region: CASSERYRAEAFF. The DNA of the CDR3 is TGTGCCAGCAGTGAACGGTACAGGGCAGAAGCTTTCTTT. The chain uses TRBV6-1 and TRBJ1-1; TRBD1 might be the D (6 bases). Looked up from germline, CDR1 is MNHNS and CDR2 is SASEGT. The CDR3 is 13 residues long. The germline V and J ends were trimmed by 2 bases and 8 bases, with 12 bases remaining between them.

Ten or more counts support this clonotype. The chain recombines TRBV14 with TRBJ2-1, with D unresolved. Germline loops: CDR1 SGHDN, CDR2 FVKESK. V was shortened by 1 base and J by 7 bases, with 14 bases between the two germline ends. The CDR3 runs to 15 residues. Written as DNA, the CDR3 is TGTGCCAGCAGCCAAGGGGTTAGCTCGGAGAATGAGCAGTTCTTC. Translating gives CASSQGVSSENEQFF.

In this sample, this clonotype turned up many times. V usage is TRBV18 and J usage is TRBJ1-2; D uncertain. Germline CDR1 is KGHSH and CDR2 is LQKENI. Between the trimmed V and J ends, which lost 4 bases and 3 bases, there was a span of 15 bases. The CDR3 runs 15 residues. This CDR3 reads CASSHSAEPYYGYTF. In nucleotides, the CDR3 is TGTGCCAGCTCACATTCTGCGGAGCCGTACTATGGCTACACCTTC.

The gene calls are TRBV7-9 and TRBJ1-1; D is uncertain. Trimming removed 1 base at V and 7 bases at J, with 7 bases between. CDR3 size: 12 residues. Looked up from germline, CDR1 is SEHNR and CDR2 is FQNEAQ (reference sequence). The CDR3 region is CASSLVRNEAFF. DNA for the CDR3: TGTGCCAGCAGCTTAGTTAGGAATGAAGCTTTCTTT.

The rearrangement links TRBV7-2 to TRBJ2-4; tentatively, D is TRBD2 (5 bases). Trimming shortened V by 2 bases and J by 5 bases, and 16 bases separated the two germline ends. This CDR3 has 16 residues. In germline, CDR1 is SGHTA, CDR2 FQGNSA. The CDR3 bases are TGTGCCAGCAGCTTACGAGGGAGAGGGAAGGAAAACATTCAGTACTTC. This sequence encodes CASSLRGRGKENIQYF.

The chain joins TRBV5-5 to TRBJ2-1; TRBD1 might be the D (5 bases). Germline assignment: CDR1 SGHKS and CDR2 YYEKEE (reference sequence). The CDR3 consists of 14 residues. Trimming removed 0 bases from V and 6 bases from J, with 10 bases in between. CDR3 nucleotides: TGTGCCAGCAGCTTGGCAGGGCGTTTCAATGAGCAGTTCTTC. Translating it yields CASSLAGRFNEQFF.

The chain couples TRBV3-1 to TRBJ2-7; 11 bases line up with TRBD2. Losses at the gene ends were 5 bases for V and 3 bases for J; bases not matched to a gene: 6. Per germline, CDR1 LGHDT and CDR2 YNNKEL (reference sequence). The CDR3 runs to 15 residues. The CDR3, as DNA: TGTGCCAGCAGCTACGGGACTAGCGGATACTACGAGCAGTACTTC. Protein: CASSYGTSGYYEQYF.

The rearrangement joins TRBV11-2 to TRBJ2-5; D not resolved. V was clipped by 1 base and J by 1 base, with 7 bases between them. Germline CDR1 is SGHAT and CDR2 is FQNNGV. CDR3 length equals 14 residues. The CDR3: CASSLGRSQETQYF. The CDR3 DNA reads TGTGCCAGCAGCTTAGGACGGAGCCAAGAGACCCAGTACTTC.

This clonotype has at least ten counts. V and J are TRBV18 and TRBJ2-7, with D possibly being TRBD1 (6 bases). Germline V lookup: CDR1 KGHSH, CDR2 LQKENI. Trimming cost V 8 bases and J 7 bases, with 21 bases left between them. The CDR3 has 14 residues. CDR3 in DNA: TGTGCCAGCGCTTCAAATCAGGGGTGGATGGAGCAGTACTTC. Amino acids: CASASNQGWMEQYF. Full variable domain (rest looked up from reference TRBV18 and TRBJ2-7): NAGVMQNPRHLVRRRGQEARLRCSPMKGHSHVYWYRQLPEEGLKFMVYLQKENIIDESGMPKERFSAEFPKEGPSILRIQQVVRGDSAAYFCASASNQGWMEQYFGPGTRLTVT.

This clonotype has at least ten counts. The chain uses TRBV19 and TRBJ2-7, with D possibly being TRBD1 or TRBD2 (5 bases each). The CDR3 runs 17 residues. V was pared by 3 bases and J by 2 bases, with 20 bases between. The germline CDR1 and CDR2 sequences are LNHDA and SQIVND (reference sequence). The CDR3 sequence: CASSIIPGTDSTYEQYF. The CDR3 DNA is TGTGCCAGTAGTATTATCCCCGGGACGGACTCGACCTACGAGCAGTACTTC.

V usage is TRBV5-1 and J usage is TRBJ2-5; TRBD2 agrees at 10 bases. The CDR3 runs 15 residues. The V gene's germline CDR1 is SGHRS and CDR2 YFSETQ. The junction had 7 bases not matched to a gene; V was cut back by 2 bases and J by 6 bases. The CDR3 loop is CASSFTGTSVQTQYF. The CDR3 DNA sequence: TGCGCCAGCAGCTTTACCGGGACTAGCGTCCAGACCCAGTACTTC.

The chain recombines TRBV4-1 with TRBJ2-1; D ambiguous. The germline CDR1 and CDR2 sequences are MGHRA and YSYEKL. CDR3 length equals 13 residues. V dropped 1 base and J dropped 7 bases, with 8 bases sitting between them. DNA for the CDR3: TGCGCCAGCAGCCAAGTAGGTATAAATGAGCAGTTCTTC. Amino acids: CASSQVGINEQFF.

This clonotype occurred many times. The chain combines TRBV5-4 with TRBJ2-1; the D gene could be TRBD1 or TRBD2 (5 bases each). Germline V gene data show CDR1 as SGHNT and CDR2 as YYREEE (reference sequence). There are 16 residues in the CDR3. Trimming pared 0 bases from V and 3 bases from J, leaving 13 bases between. CDR3 coding DNA: TGTGCCAGCAGCTTGGGAGGGGCGGGCCTCTACAATGAGCAGTTCTTC. It encodes CASSLGGAGLYNEQFF.

The chain uses TRBV25-1 and TRBJ2-7; tentatively, D is TRBD2 (5 bases). From germline, CDR1 is MGHDK and CDR2 SYGVNS. This CDR3 has 12 residues. V was pared by 9 bases and J by 5 bases, with 14 bases between. The CDR3 DNA reads as TGTGCCAGTATGCGAGGGCTAGACGAGCAGTACTTC. It encodes CASMRGLDEQYF.

In its sample, this clonotype was seen once. A read error may explain this, as a much larger clone is one base away. V gene TRBV28 combines with J gene TRBJ2-7; 9 bases are a match to TRBD1. CDR1 and CDR2 from the germline V gene are MDHEN and SYDVKM. This CDR3 is built from 15 residues. This CDR3 reads CASNGAGQGFYELYF. The CDR3, as DNA: TGTGCCAGCAACGGAGCGGGACAGGGTTTCTACGAGCTGTACTTC. Based on the CDR3 plus reference TRBV28 and TRBJ2-7, the full variable domain is DVKVTQSSRYLVKRTGEKVFLECVQDMDHENMFWYRQDPGLGLRLIYFSYDVKMKEKGDIPEGYSVSREKKERFSLILESASTNQTSMYLCASNGAGQGFYELYFGPGTRLTVT.

The chain couples TRBV11-2 to TRBJ1-1, with a tentative D call TRBD1 (6 bases). With 5 bases removed from V and 5 bases from J, the gap between germline ends came to 15 bases. The CDR3 contains 14 residues. Germline-derived CDR1 and CDR2 are SGHAT and FQNNGV. In DNA, the CDR3 is TGTGCCAGCAGCCCCTGGACAGAGCAAACTGAAGCTTTCTTT. This translates into CASSPWTEQTEAFF.

V usage is TRBV29-1 and J usage is TRBJ1-2; TRBD1 matches at 9 bases. This CDR3 is 13 amino acids long. The trim removed 0 bases at V and 6 bases at J, leaving 2 bases unmatched. CDR1 and CDR2 from the germline V gene are SQVTM and ANQGSEA. The CDR3 reads CSVEETGGHGYTF. CDR3 sequence (DNA): TGCAGCGTTGAAGAAACAGGGGGCCATGGCTACACCTTC.